These T cell receptor beta chains were read from a single sample in a study of blood T cell repertoires in COVID-19. Profiled with immunoSEQ multiplex PCR; TCRdb holds only in-frame clones, not every one. The repertoire holds some 94,000 clones, with 80% to 85% as singletons. Material: peripheral blood. The receptors derive from a man in his 70s with active or convalescent COVID-19. Each CDR3 is given with its conserved first and last residue. The D gene is left open where the match is weak. The size entry is marked missing in some rows and otherwise reads once, few, many or a size class.

clone size,V gene,J gene,D gene,CDR3 protein,CDR3 DNA
.,TRBV5-4,TRBJ1-5,.,CASSLDPGGPQHF,TGTGCCAGCAGCTTGGACCCCGGGGGGCCCCAGCATTTT
.,TRBV6-1,TRBJ2-3,TRBD2,CASSEVLAGGDTQYF,TGTGCCAGCAGTGAGGTTCTAGCGGGGGGGGATACGCAGTATTTT
few,TRBV7-9,TRBJ2-5,TRBD1,CASRTGTAQETQYF,TGTGCCAGCAGGACCGGGACAGCCCAAGAGACCCAGTACTTC
.,TRBV18,TRBJ1-2,.,CASSPITETNYGYTF,TGTGCCAGCTCACCAATAACAGAGACTAACTATGGCTACACCTTC
.,TRBV7-2,TRBJ2-3,TRBD2,CASSFLWTSGGANTDTQYF,TGTGCCAGCAGCTTCCTCTGGACTAGCGGGGGGGCCAACACAGATACGCAGTATTTT
.,TRBV30,TRBJ2-3,TRBD1,CAWSGQGASTDTQYF,TGTGCCTGGAGCGGACAGGGGGCCTCAACAGATACGCAGTATTTT
once,TRBV3-1/TRBV3-2,TRBJ2-2,.,CASSQEVVWGRPGELFF,TGTGCCAGCAGCCAAGAGGTTGTGTGGGGGAGGCCCGGGGAGCTGTTTTTT
few,TRBV28,TRBJ2-5,.,CASGRDTRYF,TGTGCCAGCGGGAGGGACACCCGGTACTTC
.,TRBV18,TRBJ1-2,TRBD1,CASSPSRDRAYGYTF,TGTGCCAGCTCACCGTCCCGGGACAGGGCCTATGGCTACACCTTC
.,TRBV19,TRBJ2-1,TRBD2,CASSTPPRLAGGSYNEQFF,TGTGCCAGTAGTACTCCTCCCCGACTGGCGGGGGGCTCCTACAATGAGCAGTTCTTC
.,TRBV4-1,TRBJ1-2,.,CASSQSLTVRYGYTF,TGCGCCAGCAGCCAAAGCTTGACAGTGAGATATGGCTACACCTTC
.,TRBV29-1,TRBJ1-2,.,CSVGVRDIDGYTF,TGCAGCGTTGGGGTCCGAGACATCGATGGCTACACCTTC
once,TRBV7-3,TRBJ1-3,TRBD1,CASSFSGQGSGNTIYF,TGTGCCAGCAGCTTTTCGGGACAGGGCTCTGGAAACACCATATATTTT
.,TRBV5-1,TRBJ1-4,TRBD1,CASSSSTGGNEKLFF,TGCGCCAGCAGCTCCTCAACAGGGGGTAATGAAAAACTGTTTTTT
.,TRBV7-2,TRBJ2-3,TRBD2,CASSTRPGLGSADTQYF,TGTGCCAGCAGCACTCGACCGGGACTAGGGTCCGCAGATACGCAGTATTTT
once,TRBV24-1,TRBJ1-5,.,CATSSQGSYNQPQHF,TGTGCCACCAGTAGCCAGGGGAGCTACAATCAGCCCCAGCATTTT
.,TRBV3-1/TRBV3-2,TRBJ1-4,.,CASSPDSNEKLFF,TGTGCCAGCAGCCCAGACTCTAATGAAAAACTGTTTTTT
.,TRBV5-6,TRBJ2-5,TRBD1,CASSTGTEQETQYF,TGTGCCAGCAGCACCGGGACAGAACAAGAGACCCAGTACTTC
.,TRBV6-5,TRBJ2-7,TRBD1,CASSRQGRGPYEQYF,TGTGCCAGCAGCCGGCAGGGAAGGGGGCCCTACGAGCAGTACTTC
.,TRBV2,TRBJ1-1,.,CASSEGSAEAFF,TGTGCCAGCAGTGAAGGGAGCGCTGAAGCTTTCTTT
.,TRBV5-1,TRBJ2-5,TRBD2,CASSLAVGLASGETQYF,TGCGCCAGCAGCTTGGCTGTCGGACTAGCTTCGGGAGAGACCCAGTACTTC
.,TRBV7-2,TRBJ2-5,.,CASSSDIGLETQYF,TGTGCCAGCAGCTCTGACATCGGTCTGGAGACCCAGTACTTC
.,TRBV29-1,TRBJ1-1,.,CSVRTGSGTEAFF,TGCAGCGTTCGAACAGGTTCGGGCACTGAAGCTTTCTTT
.,TRBV7-3,TRBJ2-1,TRBD2,CASSLLGGDYNEQFF,TGTGCCAGCAGCCTCCTCGGGGGGGACTACAATGAGCAGTTCTTC
.,TRBV6-6,TRBJ2-7,.,CASSRTTYEQYF,TGTGCCAGCAGCCGGACTACCTACGAGCAGTACTTC
once,TRBV5-1,TRBJ1-3,TRBD1,CASSPGTVSGNTIYF,TGCGCCAGCAGCCCGGGGACAGTATCTGGAAACACCATATATTTT
.,TRBV28,TRBJ1-3,.,CASSREGVRRNTIYF,TGTGCCAGCAGTCGGGAGGGAGTAAGGCGAAACACCATATATTTT
.,TRBV30,TRBJ2-1,TRBD2,CAWSVLLAGGSEQFF,TGTGCCTGGAGTGTATTGTTAGCGGGGGGGAGTGAGCAGTTCTTC
.,TRBV4-1,TRBJ1-1,.,CASSQTEFITEAFF,TGCGCCAGCAGCCAAACAGAGTTTATCACTGAAGCTTTCTTT
.,TRBV7-2,TRBJ2-2,.,CASSFNKLTGELFF,TGTGCCAGCAGCTTTAACAAATTAACCGGGGAGCTGTTTTTT
.,TRBV5-1,TRBJ1-2,.,CASSFGESYGYTF,TGCGCCAGCAGCTTTGGGGAGAGCTATGGCTACACCTTC
.,TRBV5-1,TRBJ2-7,TRBD2,CASSNVAGASYEQYF,TGCGCCAGCAGCAACGTAGCGGGGGCTTCCTACGAGCAGTACTTC
.,TRBV7-9,TRBJ2-2,.,CASSLSRSRRGTGELFF,TGTGCCAGCAGCTTATCCCGTAGTCGAAGAGGGACCGGGGAGCTGTTTTTT
.,TRBV18,TRBJ1-3,TRBD1,CASSPITGASGNTIYF,TGTGCCAGCTCACCGATTACAGGGGCCTCTGGAAACACCATATATTTT
.,TRBV9,TRBJ2-5,.,CASSVGGGGRETQYF,TGTGCCAGCAGCGTAGGAGGGGGGGGCCGGGAGACCCAGTACTTC
.,TRBV5-5,TRBJ1-1,.,CASSSLGGEAFF,TGTGCCAGCAGCTCTCTAGGGGGAGAAGCTTTCTTT
.,TRBV19,TRBJ1-2,TRBD1,CASSARTGAGYGYTF,TGTGCCAGTAGTGCCCGGACAGGGGCAGGGTATGGCTACACCTTC
.,TRBV2,TRBJ2-5,TRBD1,CASSDEDRGPETQYF,TGTGCCAGCAGTGACGAGGACAGGGGGCCAGAGACCCAGTACTTC
.,TRBV2,TRBJ1-5,.,CASSLQQDQPQHF,TGTGCCAGCAGTCTCCAACAGGACCAGCCCCAGCATTTT
.,TRBV18,TRBJ2-7,.,CASSPSGFSYEQYF,TGTGCCAGCTCACCATCGGGATTCTCCTACGAGCAGTACTTC
.,TRBV7-7,TRBJ2-3,TRBD2,CASSQLAGAQNTQYF,TGTGCTAGCAGCCAACTAGCGGGGGCACAAAATACGCAGTATTTT